These 15 T cell receptor beta chains were all obtained from the same sample, sequenced in a study of shared clonotypes between healthy human individuals. TCRdb keeps only in-frame clones here, not all; method: immunoSEQ multiplex PCR. The sample has about 520,000 clones, roughly 80% seen once. Material: PBMCs. These TCRs come from a woman between 40 and 55 years old in good health. Some clones in this sample may be carry-over from other donors' samples.

Concerning this clone itself: With only one base between it and a far larger clone, this is likely a read error. The V gene is TRBV5-4, the J gene TRBJ1-4, with D perhaps TRBD1 (5 bases). The germline V gene has CDR1 SGHNT and CDR2 YYREEE (reference sequence). This CDR3 contains 13 residues. The CDR3 nucleotides are TGTACCAGCAGCTGGGACACTAATGAAAAACTGTTTTTT. Its protein is CTSSWDTNEKLFF.

The chain couples TRBV11-2 to TRBJ2-7; 9 nucleotides line up with TRBD2. This CDR3 has 19 amino acids. The J segment lost 7 bases and the V segment lost 3 bases, leaving 22 bases of the junction unmatched. The germline V gene encodes CDR1 SGHAT and CDR2 FQNNGV. CDR3 region: CASSFSPLAGSSGLREQYF. CDR3 DNA: TGTGCCAGCAGCTTCTCCCCGCTAGCGGGATCCTCGGGTTTGAGAGAGCAGTACTTC.

This sequence joins TRBV30 and TRBJ2-1; possibly TRBD2 for D (5 bases). This CDR3 has 15 amino acids. Germline V lookup: CDR1 GTSNPN, CDR2 SVGIG (reference sequence). Trimming took 1 base from V and 0 from J, leaving 10 bases between them. CDR3 region: CAWSAYRGSYNEQFF. The CDR3 nucleotides are TGTGCCTGGAGTGCTTACCGGGGCTCCTACAATGAGCAGTTCTTC.

This chain connects TRBV28 to TRBJ1-4; 8 positions agree with TRBD1. Trimming removed 6 bases from V and 0 bases from J; junction bases left unmatched: 6. Germline V CDR1 and CDR2: MDHEN, SYDVKM. The CDR3 spans 16 residues. CDR3 DNA: TGTGCCAGCAGCCAAAAGACAGGGGCAACTAATGAAAAACTGTTTTTT. Translation: CASSQKTGATNEKLFF.

The V call is TRBV28, the J call TRBJ1-5; the match to TRBD1 covers 7 bases. The CDR3 runs to 14 residues. V lost 5 bases to trimming and J lost 5 bases; unmatched junction nucleotides: 6. Germline V gene sequence: CDR1 MDHEN, CDR2 SYDVKM. CDR3: CASSGRGGDQPQHF. In DNA, the CDR3 is TGTGCCAGCAGTGGAAGAGGGGGCGATCAGCCCCAGCATTTT.

This sequence joins TRBV11-2 and TRBJ1-5, with unresolved D. The CDR3 runs to 14 residues. The V end was cut by 1 base, the J end by 5 bases, with 9 bases between. Germline V gene sequence: CDR1 SGHAT, CDR2 FQNNGV. DNA for the CDR3: TGTGCCAGCAGCTTAGCGGGGAAAGATCAGCCCCAGCATTTT. Amino acid sequence: CASSLAGKDQPQHF.

The gene calls are TRBV28 and TRBJ2-3; 9 positions match TRBD1. Germline CDR1 is MDHEN and CDR2 is SYDVKM. The CDR3 is 14 residues long. The V segment lost 5 bases and the J segment 5 bases; nucleotides outside the gene matches: 5. In DNA form, the CDR3 reads TGTGCCAGCAGTCTCGACAGGGGGGGAGATACGCAGTATTTT. Its protein product is CASSLDRGGDTQYF.

This clone was counted between two and nine times. The V gene is TRBV2, the J gene TRBJ1-3, with 10 bases aligning to TRBD1. The CDR3 is 15 amino acids. After removal of 5 bases from V and 3 bases from J, the junction contained 4 bases not matched to a gene. Germline V gives CDR1 SNHLY, CDR2 FYNNEI. CDR3 nucleotides: TGTGCCAGCAGTCCAGGGACAGGGGTTGGAAACACCATATATTTT. It translates to CASSPGTGVGNTIYF.

This chain uses TRBV27 with TRBJ2-7; 7 bases are shared with TRBD2. CDR1 and CDR2 (germline): MNHEY, SMNVEV (reference sequence). J was trimmed by 3 bases and V by 0 bases; bases with no gene match: 5. The CDR3 is 15 amino acids. The DNA of the CDR3 is TGTGCCAGCAGTTTATCTTGGGACTACAACTACGAGCAGTACTTC. It translates to CASSLSWDYNYEQYF.

V is TRBV19 and J is TRBJ1-5, with unresolved D. The V end was cut by 6 bases, the J end by 5 bases, with 14 bases between. The CDR3 contains 14 residues. In germline, CDR1 is LNHDA, CDR2 SQIVND (reference sequence). DNA for the CDR3: TGTGCCAGTAGGGGTGGGTCTGACCATCAGCCCCAGCATTTT. Translation gives CASRGGSDHQPQHF.

For this clone: This likely traces to a read error, being one base from a far larger clone. The rearrangement joins TRBV7-8 to TRBJ2-5, with TRBD1 matching 7 bases. This CDR3 has 14 residues. The germline CDR1 and CDR2 sequences are SGHVS and FQNEAQ. V shed 8 bases and J 2 bases; nucleotides not matched to a gene: 8. CDR3 nucleotide sequence: TGTGCCAGCGGCCCGACAGGGAATCAAGAGACCCAGTACTTC. This codes for CASGPTGNQETQYF.

The chain carries TRBV4-2 and TRBJ2-2; D remains ambiguous. The CDR3 is 17 residues long. With 4 bases removed from V and 4 bases from J, the gap between germline ends came to 19 bases. Germline CDR1 reads LGHNA; CDR2 reads YNFKEQ. The chain's CDR3 is CASSPVVRDRVTGELFF. CDR3 bases: TGTGCCAGCAGCCCGGTGGTCAGAGATCGCGTCACCGGGGAGCTGTTTTTT.

The rearrangement joins TRBV2 to TRBJ2-2; TRBD2 aligns across 13 bases. The CDR3 consists of 14 residues. V gave up 8 bases and J gave up 7 bases; unmatched junction bases: 4. CDR1 and CDR2 (germline): SNHLY, FYNNEI. The DNA for the CDR3 is TGTGCCAGCCTCCGACTAGCGGGAGGCGGGGAGCTGTTTTTT. It specifies CASLRLAGGGELFF.

V gene TRBV5-5 combines with J gene TRBJ2-1; tentative D call: TRBD2 (5 bases). V lost 5 bases and J lost 0, with 12 bases in between. The CDR3 sequence is 15 residues long. The germline V gene has CDR1 SGHKS and CDR2 YYEKEE (reference sequence). The CDR3 DNA follows: TGTGCCAGCAGGCAAGGTCGGGGCTCCTACAATGAGCAGTTCTTC. The encoded protein is CASRQGRGSYNEQFF.

This clone was seen a single time. Other DNA sequences from this sample encode an identical CDR3 as well. The V and J genes are TRBV29-1 and TRBJ2-5, with TRBD2 identical over 13 bases. CDR1 and CDR2 (germline): SQVTM, ANQGSEA. This CDR3 has 14 amino acids. Unmatched junction bases numbered 4, after V lost 7 bases and J lost 2 bases. The CDR3 is CSAGTSGIQETQYF. In nucleotides, the CDR3 is TGCAGCGCCGGGACTAGCGGGATTCAAGAGACCCAGTACTTC.